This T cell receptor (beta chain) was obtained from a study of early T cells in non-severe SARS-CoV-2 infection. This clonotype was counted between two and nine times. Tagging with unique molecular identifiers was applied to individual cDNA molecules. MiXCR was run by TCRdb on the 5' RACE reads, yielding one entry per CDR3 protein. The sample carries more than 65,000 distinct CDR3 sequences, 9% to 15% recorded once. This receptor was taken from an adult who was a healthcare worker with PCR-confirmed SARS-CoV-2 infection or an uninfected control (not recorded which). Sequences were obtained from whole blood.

The DNA for the CDR3 is TGTGCCAGCAGCCGGGACAGGGGTGGAAGCATTCAGTACTTC. This sequence encodes CASSRDRGGSIQYF. This chain joins TRBV14 and TRBJ2-4, with 10 bases identical to TRBD1. J lost 9 bases, V lost 4 bases, and 6 bases had no gene match. Germline V gene data show CDR1 as SGHDN and CDR2 as FVKESK. The CDR3 is 14 amino acids.